The rows below give T cell receptor beta chains drawn from one sample of a study of a mutant IDH1 vaccine in newly diagnosed glioma. The method was immunoSEQ multiplex PCR; TCRdb's version includes in-frame clones alone and lacks a portion of them. The sample lists around 50,000 clones; 86% were seen once. The source was PBMCs, collected from a glioma patient treated with radiotherapy, temozolomide or both. These receptors were taken from a man aged 35 to 55 with glioma. Both conserved end residues are part of each CDR3. A D gene is named only where the DNA matches it firmly. Expanded clones are given a class, and other clones once, few, many or no size at all.

v_gene	abundance	d_gene	j_gene	len	CDR3aa	CDR3nt
TRBV7-2	once	TRBD1	TRBJ2-7	15	CASSLGTGFSYEQYF	TGTGCCAGCAGCTTAGGGACAGGGTTCTCCTACGAGCAGTACTTC
TRBV27	.	.	TRBJ1-4	14	CASRPGHRNEKLFF	TGTGCCAGCAGACCGGGACACCGTAATGAAAAACTGTTTTTT
TRBV13	large	.	TRBJ1-3	18	CASSPRLPLVGSGNTIYF	TGTGCCAGCAGCCCTCGATTACCCTTGGTAGGGTCTGGAAACACCATATATTTT
TRBV7-8	.	.	TRBJ1-2	15	CASSSRMALNYGYTF	TGTGCCAGCAGCTCCCGGATGGCGCTCAACTATGGCTACACCTTC
TRBV5-5	.	.	TRBJ2-1	14	CASFLMGFNNEQFF	TGTGCCAGCTTCTTAATGGGGTTCAATAATGAGCAGTTCTTC
TRBV20-1	.	.	TRBJ1-6	11	CSGQLNSPLHF	TGCTCCGGCCAGCTCAATTCACCCCTCCACTTT
TRBV5-4	.	.	TRBJ2-5	15	CASSLLQVPRETQYF	TGTGCCAGCAGCTTGTTGCAGGTCCCAAGGGAGACCCAGTACTTC
TRBV19	.	TRBD2	TRBJ2-7	14	CASSIGGGHGEQYF	TGTGCCAGTAGTATAGGCGGGGGGCATGGCGAGCAGTACTTC
TRBV5-4	.	.	TRBJ1-1	14	CASSLQLGRTEAFF	TGTGCCAGCAGCCTGCAACTTGGGAGGACTGAAGCTTTCTTT
TRBV19	.	.	TRBJ2-1	15	CASSIPLGTGNEQFF	TGTGCCAGTAGTATCCCCCTAGGGACGGGCAATGAGCAGTTCTTC
TRBV4-3	few	TRBD1	TRBJ1-5	15	CASSPRQGDNQPQHF	TGCGCCAGCAGCCCTCGACAGGGGGACAATCAGCCCCAGCATTTT
TRBV9	.	.	TRBJ1-5	16	CASSVGPAGRNQPQHF	TGTGCCAGCAGCGTAGGTCCAGCAGGGCGCAATCAGCCCCAGCATTTT
TRBV5-1	.	.	TRBJ1-4	14	CASSEVATNEKLFF	TGCGCCAGCAGCGAAGTTGCAACTAATGAAAAACTGTTTTTT
TRBV6-6	.	.	TRBJ1-2	15	CASSYSGQTNYGYTF	TGTGCCAGCAGTTACTCCGGACAGACCAACTATGGCTACACCTTC
TRBV7-8	once	TRBD1	TRBJ2-7	15	CASSGSGTGTYEQYF	TGTGCCAGCAGCGGGTCCGGGACAGGGACCTACGAGCAGTACTTC
TRBV5-3	.	TRBD2	TRBJ2-3	14	CARSIAGGEDTQYF	TGTGCCAGAAGCATAGCGGGAGGAGAAGATACGCAGTATTTT
TRBV5-8	.	.	TRBJ2-4	14	CASLRRVAKNIQYF	TGTGCCAGCTTACGGAGGGTAGCCAAAAACATTCAGTACTTC
TRBV9	once	.	TRBJ2-5	14	CASSVGADQETQYF	TGTGCCAGCAGCGTGGGCGCCGACCAAGAGACCCAGTACTTC
TRBV11-2	.	TRBD1	TRBJ2-5	15	CASSQGAGGTETQYF	TGTGCCAGCAGCCAGGGGGCAGGGGGCACGGAGACCCAGTACTTC
TRBV14	.	TRBD1	TRBJ2-1	17	CASSQDPEDRTYNEQFF	TGTGCCAGCAGCCAAGATCCAGAGGACAGGACCTACAATGAGCAGTTCTTC
TRBV29-1	.	TRBD1	TRBJ2-7	13	CSVRQGWSYEQYF	TGCAGCGTCCGACAGGGTTGGTCCTACGAGCAGTACTTC
TRBV27	.	.	TRBJ1-5	11	CASSWREPQHF	TGTGCCAGCAGTTGGCGGGAGCCCCAGCATTTT
TRBV11-2	.	.	TRBJ2-7	14	CASRYGGGNYEQYF	TGTGCCAGCAGGTACGGCGGGGGCAATTACGAGCAGTACTTC
TRBV28	.	.	TRBJ1-4	12	CASSPDSPGLFF	TGTGCCAGCAGCCCCGACAGTCCTGGACTGTTTTTT
TRBV6-5	.	TRBD2	TRBJ2-3	14	CASSREAPTDTQYF	TGTGCCAGCAGCCGGGAGGCCCCCACAGATACGCAGTATTTT
TRBV6-5	.	.	TRBJ1-2	13	CASKIGNDYGYTF	TGTGCCAGCAAGATAGGTAACGACTATGGCTACACCTTC
TRBV4-3	.	.	TRBJ2-7	15	CASSQVAQYTYEQYF	TGCGCCAGCAGCCAAGTTGCACAGTATACCTACGAGCAGTACTTC
TRBV5-1	once	TRBD1	TRBJ2-6	15	CASSSTGSGANVLTF	TGCGCCAGCAGCTCGACAGGGTCCGGGGCCAACGTCCTGACTTTC
TRBV9	.	TRBD1	TRBJ1-2	14	CASSDPRDRGLYTF	TGTGCCAGCAGCGACCCCCGGGACAGGGGGTTATACACCTTC
TRBV9	.	.	TRBJ1-2	13	CASSVGGVGGYTF	TGTGCCAGCAGCGTAGGAGGGGTCGGAGGCTACACCTTC
TRBV28	.	.	TRBJ1-1	10	CASTGTEAFF	TGTGCCAGCACGGGAACTGAAGCTTTCTTT
TRBV9	.	TRBD2	TRBJ2-2	14	CASSVLGEGGELFF	TGTGCCAGCAGCGTTTTGGGGGAGGGCGGGGAGCTGTTTTTT
TRBV5-6	.	.	TRBJ2-7	13	CASSPELHREQYF	TGTGCCAGCAGCCCGGAACTACACAGGGAGCAGTACTTC